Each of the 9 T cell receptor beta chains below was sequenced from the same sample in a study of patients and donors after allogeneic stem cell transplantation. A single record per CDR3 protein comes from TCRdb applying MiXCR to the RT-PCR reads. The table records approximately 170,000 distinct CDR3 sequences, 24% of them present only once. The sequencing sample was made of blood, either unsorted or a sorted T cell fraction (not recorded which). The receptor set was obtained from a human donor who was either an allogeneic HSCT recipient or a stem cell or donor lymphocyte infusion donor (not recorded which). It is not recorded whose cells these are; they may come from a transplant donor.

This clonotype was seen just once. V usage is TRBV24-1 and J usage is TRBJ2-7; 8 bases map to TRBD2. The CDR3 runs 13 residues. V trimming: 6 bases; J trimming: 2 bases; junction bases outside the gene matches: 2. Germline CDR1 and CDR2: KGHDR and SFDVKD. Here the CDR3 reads CATSSGSPYEQYF. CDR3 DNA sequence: TGTGCCACCAGTAGCGGGAGTCCCTACGAGCAGTACTTC.

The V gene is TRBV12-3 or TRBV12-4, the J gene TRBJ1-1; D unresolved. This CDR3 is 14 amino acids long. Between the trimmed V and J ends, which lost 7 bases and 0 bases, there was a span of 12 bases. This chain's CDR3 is CASTLRLMNTEAFF. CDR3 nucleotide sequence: TGTGCCAGCACCCTAAGGCTCATGAACACTGAAGCTTTCTTT.

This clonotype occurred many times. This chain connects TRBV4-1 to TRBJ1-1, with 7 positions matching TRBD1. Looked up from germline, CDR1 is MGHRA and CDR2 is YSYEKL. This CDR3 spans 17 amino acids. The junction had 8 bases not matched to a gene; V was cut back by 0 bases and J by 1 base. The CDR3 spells CASSQEEEQGRNTEAFF. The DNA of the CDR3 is TGCGCCAGCAGCCAAGAAGAAGAACAGGGGAGGAACACTGAAGCTTTCTTT.

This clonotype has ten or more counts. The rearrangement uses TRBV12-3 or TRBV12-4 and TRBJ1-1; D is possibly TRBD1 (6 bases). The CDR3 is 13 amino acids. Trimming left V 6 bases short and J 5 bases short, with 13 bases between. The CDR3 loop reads CASRLQGITEAFF. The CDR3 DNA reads TGTGCCAGCAGATTACAGGGTATTACTGAAGCTTTCTTT.

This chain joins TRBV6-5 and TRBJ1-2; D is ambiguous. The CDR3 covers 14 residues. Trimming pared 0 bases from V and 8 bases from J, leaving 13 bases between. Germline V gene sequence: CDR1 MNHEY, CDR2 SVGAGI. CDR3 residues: CASSYSLTEEGYTF. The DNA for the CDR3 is TGTGCCAGCAGTTACTCCTTGACCGAGGAGGGCTACACCTTC.

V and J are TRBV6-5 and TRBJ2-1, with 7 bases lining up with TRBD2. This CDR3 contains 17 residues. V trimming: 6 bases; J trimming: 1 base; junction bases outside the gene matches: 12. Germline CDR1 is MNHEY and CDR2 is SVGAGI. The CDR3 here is CASRTGAGGSSYNEQFF. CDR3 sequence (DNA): TGTGCCAGCAGGACCGGTGCCGGCGGGAGTTCCTACAATGAGCAGTTCTTC.

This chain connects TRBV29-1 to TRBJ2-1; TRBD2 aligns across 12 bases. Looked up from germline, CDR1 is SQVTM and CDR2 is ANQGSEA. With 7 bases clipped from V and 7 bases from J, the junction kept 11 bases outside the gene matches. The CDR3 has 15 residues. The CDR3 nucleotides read TGCAGCGCCAATGGACTAGCGGGAATATGGAATGAGCAGTTCTTC. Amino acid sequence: CSANGLAGIWNEQFF.

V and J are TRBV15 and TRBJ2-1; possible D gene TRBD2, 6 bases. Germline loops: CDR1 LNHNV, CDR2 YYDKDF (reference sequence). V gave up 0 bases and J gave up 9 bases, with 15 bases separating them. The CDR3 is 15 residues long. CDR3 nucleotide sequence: TGTGCCACCAGCAGAGATCTTGGGGAGGAGGGTGAGCAGTTCTTC. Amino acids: CATSRDLGEEGEQFF.

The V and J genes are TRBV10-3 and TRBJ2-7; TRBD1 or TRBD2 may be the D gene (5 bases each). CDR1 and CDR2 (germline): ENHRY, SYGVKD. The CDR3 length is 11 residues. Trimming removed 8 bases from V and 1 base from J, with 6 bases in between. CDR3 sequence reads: CAIGGSYEQYF. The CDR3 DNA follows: TGTGCCATCGGGGGTTCCTACGAGCAGTACTTC.